The source of this T cell receptor (beta chain) is a study of T cell responses to AZD1222 COVID-19 vaccine. This clone was observed once. What it binds is not known. Investigators merged groups given second doses at roughly 4 or roughly 12 weeks. Looked up from germline, CDR1 is SGHKS and CDR2 is YYEKEE (reference sequence). V lost 4 bases to trimming and J lost 1 base, with 18 bases between them. The CDR3 covers 17 residues. Only in-frame clones appear in the TCRdb table, and some are missing; sequencing was by immunoSEQ multiplex PCR. Of around 160,000 clones listed, 90% to 95% are singletons. Study-level points and caveats: Donors were chiefly white British, with a greater number of females, and clonal diversity was perhaps underestimated. Within unmutated variant regions lay the reported targets of nearly half of spike-specific TCRs.

V usage is TRBV5-5 and J usage is TRBJ1-3, with D uncertain. Sequencing used peripheral blood, obtained 28 days after the second AZD1222 dose. This sequence originates from an adult who received the AZD1222 COVID-19 vaccine. The CDR3 nucleotides are TGTGCCAGCAGCCCCCGCGCGGGAGCTTTGTCTGGAAACACCATATATTTT. This translates into CASSPRAGALSGNTIYF.